The clone carrying this TCR beta chain was counted once. The repertoire was sequenced with immunoSEQ multiplex PCR; TCRdb's copy has only in-frame clones and lacks some. The sample includes some 49,000 clones, approximately 81% seen only once; the top ten take around a quarter. The sample comes from a study of radiotherapy plus CTLA-4 blockade in lung cancer. Germline V gene data show CDR1 as LNHDA and CDR2 as SQIVND (reference sequence). The CDR3 totals 14 residues. V was clipped by 7 bases and J by 1 base, with 11 bases between them. This TCR was recovered from a human donor with non-small cell lung cancer whose response to radiotherapy plus ipilimumab could not be evaluated. The V gene is TRBV19, the J gene TRBJ2-1; D uncertain. Sequenced material: peripheral blood, taken from a patient treated with radiotherapy plus ipilimumab. CDR3: CASKPEFSYNEQFF. The CDR3 nucleotides are TGTGCCAGTAAGCCCGAATTTTCCTACAATGAGCAGTTCTTC.